This TCR beta chain was sequenced in a study of blood T cell repertoires in COVID-19. Turning to the study itself: Sources were T cells, B-cell-depleted T cells, or PBMCs; the material itself was cDNA or gDNA.

Under the authors' procedure: From reference gene primer amplification, estimates of nucleated cell counts were derived. Assay used: immunoSEQ multiplex PCR; TCRdb lists only in-frame clones, some missing. V, J and clone size derive from that table, while D and trimming were established from the DNA sequence. The sample carries some 340,000 clones, around four fifths recorded once. Clinical history reported by participants formed the basis on which cohorts were assigned. Two negative PCRs, clearance, or symptom resolution had been documented for recovered Cohort 3 donors. The CDR3 extends over 15 amino acids. The germline CDR1 and CDR2 sequences are SGHRS and YFSETQ. Trimming removed 2 bases at V and 0 bases at J, with 9 bases between.

The sequenced sample was PBMCs or T cells enriched from blood (not recorded which). The rearrangement links TRBV5-1 to TRBJ2-1; possibly TRBD2 for D (6 bases). The source of this sequence is a woman in her forties or fifties who had recovered from COVID-19. For the CDR3, the DNA is TGCGCCAGCAGCTTAGGGACTCCCTCCTACAATGAGCAGTTCTTC. Amino acids: CASSLGTPSYNEQFF.